A single sample is the source of the 25 T cell receptor beta chains below, sequenced in a study of cytomegalovirus exposure and HLA in healthy donors. Researchers ran the PCR with 60 Vbeta and 13 Jbeta primers. Generated by immunoSEQ multiplex PCR, the TCRdb table keeps only in-frame clones and is missing some. Counted here are about 200,000 clones, 65% to 80% occurring once; the ten biggest clones make up roughly 1.5%. The sequenced sample was PBMCs. The receptor set was obtained from a man aged 45 to 65 in good health and CMV-seronegative.

The J gene is TRBJ2-5, the V gene TRBV6-5; 8 bases align to TRBD2. V was clipped by 11 bases and J by 4 bases; unmatched bases: 9. This CDR3 region has 13 residues. Germline-derived CDR1 and CDR2 are MNHEY and SVGAGI. CDR3 sequence: CAGTSGWPETQYF. The CDR3, as DNA: TGTGCCGGTACTAGCGGATGGCCAGAGACCCAGTACTTC.

The chain joins TRBV7-6 to TRBJ2-5; D is possibly TRBD2 (5 bases). Germline V gene lookup returns CDR1 SGHVS and CDR2 FNYEAQ. Trimming took 0 bases from V and 11 from J, leaving 19 bases between them. This CDR3 contains 15 residues. CDR3 region: CASSLALNGPGEQYF. As DNA, the CDR3 is TGTGCCAGCAGCTTAGCCCTGAATGGGCCTGGGGAGCAGTACTTC.

The rearrangement uses TRBV19 and TRBJ2-1; 11 nucleotides line up with TRBD2. V lost 10 bases and J lost 6; bases outside the gene matches: 8. Germline V gene data show CDR1 as LNHDA and CDR2 as SQIVND (reference sequence). This CDR3 contains 14 residues. In DNA form, the CDR3 reads TGTGCCACAAATAGCGGGAGGGTGGGCAATGAGCAGTTCTTC. This translates into CATNSGRVGNEQFF.

This chain uses TRBV27 with TRBJ2-7, with D possibly TRBD1 on 7 matching bases. Deletions cut 6 bases from V and 0 bases from J, with 12 bases between. The CDR3 spans 14 residues. CDR1 is MNHEY, CDR2 SMNVEV, per germline (reference sequence). CDR3 sequence (DNA): TGTGCCAGCAGAGCTCAGGGGGGCTCCTACGAGCAGTACTTC. The encoded protein is CASRAQGGSYEQYF.

This clone was counted only a few times. The chain is built from TRBV7-9 and TRBJ1-3; D possibly corresponds to TRBD1 (6 bases). The CDR3 loop spans 15 amino acids. Germline V gives CDR1 SEHNR, CDR2 FQNEAQ (reference sequence). Trimming left V 5 bases short and J 2 bases short, with 13 bases between. Here the CDR3 reads CASSASTGTGNTIYF. DNA of the CDR3: TGTGCCAGCAGCGCCAGCACAGGGACTGGAAACACCATATATTTT.

The rearrangement links TRBV5-1 to TRBJ2-1; TRBD2 agrees at 7 bases. Germline V lookup: CDR1 SGHRS, CDR2 YFSETQ. This CDR3 region has 16 residues. The junction had 11 bases not matched to a gene; V was cut back by 3 bases and J by 5 bases. CDR3 residues: CASSYSGLPPNNEQFF. The CDR3 coding sequence is TGCGCCAGCAGCTATTCGGGACTACCCCCAAACAATGAGCAGTTCTTC. Drawing the rest from reference TRBV5-1 and TRBJ2-1, the complete variable domain is KAGVTQTPRYLIKTRGQQVTLSCSPISGHRSVSWYQQTPGQGLQFLFEYFSETQRNKGNFPGRFSGRQFSNSRSEMNVSTLELGDSALYLCASSYSGLPPNNEQFFGPGTRLTVL.

This clone was found a few times. Other DNA variants within this sample encode the same CDR3. The chain uses TRBV5-1 and TRBJ2-3, with 9 bases that match TRBD1. V dropped 4 bases and J dropped 2; count of bases not matched to a gene: 8. From germline, CDR1 is SGHRS and CDR2 YFSETQ. This CDR3 comprises 16 residues. DNA for the CDR3: TGCGCCAGCAGCCCTTGGACAGGGGCGTCCACAGATACGCAGTATTTT. Translated, it gives CASSPWTGASTDTQYF.

The rearrangement links TRBV27 to TRBJ2-7; 8 bases fit TRBD1. Germline V gene data show CDR1 as MNHEY and CDR2 as SMNVEV (reference sequence). The V segment lost 6 bases and the J segment 5 bases; nucleotides outside the gene matches: 9. The CDR3 sequence is 14 residues long. The CDR3 coding sequence is TGTGCCAGCAGGATGGACAGGGTAGCCGACGAGCAGTACTTC. Protein product: CASRMDRVADEQYF.

The sample holds many counts of this clone. The chain recombines TRBV7-9 with TRBJ1-1; no clear D. Germline values: CDR1 SEHNR, CDR2 FQNEAQ (reference sequence). Trimming removed 11 bases from V and 5 bases from J, with 15 bases in between. This CDR3 contains 12 residues. In DNA, the CDR3 is TGTGCCGGGAGAGAGGGTGGGACTGAAGCTTTCTTT. Translated, it gives CAGREGGTEAFF.

In its sample, this clone was seen once. The CDR3 protein is CASSLTSGRAASYNEQFF. In DNA form, the CDR3 reads TGTGCCAGCAGTTTAACTAGCGGGAGGGCCGCCTCCTACAATGAGCAGTTCTTC. The chain combines TRBV27 with TRBJ2-1, with 13 bases identical to TRBD2. V lost 2 bases to trimming and J lost 0 bases; unmatched junction nucleotides: 4. The CDR3 has 18 residues. CDR1 is MNHEY, CDR2 SMNVEV, per germline (reference sequence).

The chain links TRBV5-1 to TRBJ2-7, with 10 positions matching TRBD1. CDR1 is SGHRS, CDR2 YFSETQ, per germline. Trimming took 4 bases from V and 3 from J; bases not matched to a gene: 10. The CDR3 is made up of 16 amino acids. CDR3 region: CASSRGGTGVFYEQYF. The CDR3 DNA reads as TGCGCCAGCAGCCGGGGGGGGACAGGGGTGTTCTACGAGCAGTACTTC. The full variable domain, in which reference TRBV5-1 and TRBJ2-7 provide the parts outside the CDR3, is KAGVTQTPRYLIKTRGQQVTLSCSPISGHRSVSWYQQTPGQGLQFLFEYFSETQRNKGNFPGRFSGRQFSNSRSEMNVSTLELGDSALYLCASSRGGTGVFYEQYFGPGTRLTVT.

The chain joins TRBV2 to TRBJ2-7; no reliable D call. There are 11 residues in the CDR3. Germline V CDR1 and CDR2: SNHLY, FYNNEI. V shed 2 bases and J shed 3 bases, with 2 bases lying between them. The CDR3 DNA reads as TGTGCCAGCAGTGAATACTACGAGCAGTACTTC. Translating it yields CASSEYYEQYF.

The chain carries TRBV5-1 and TRBJ2-5; the match to TRBD1 covers 7 bases. The CDR3 spans 14 residues. V trimming: 4 bases; J trimming: 4 bases; junction bases outside the gene matches: 7. Looked up from germline, CDR1 is SGHRS and CDR2 is YFSETQ. CDR3: CASSVGDRGETQYF. In DNA, the CDR3 is TGCGCCAGCAGCGTCGGGGACAGAGGAGAGACCCAGTACTTC.

This clone was seen more than once but under ten times. The gene calls are TRBV19 and TRBJ2-1; 12 bases line up with TRBD2. The CDR3 has 15 amino acids. Looked up from germline, CDR1 is LNHDA and CDR2 is SQIVND (reference sequence). J lost 0 bases, V lost 6 bases, and 0 bases had no gene match. The CDR3 spells CASRTSGSSYNEQFF. The CDR3 DNA follows: TGTGCCAGTAGGACTAGCGGGAGCTCCTACAATGAGCAGTTCTTC.

Here the CDR3 DNA reads TGTGCCAGCGAATCAAGCAGGGGGAATTCCTACAATGAGCAGTTCTTC. Its translation: CASESSRGNSYNEQFF. The V and J genes are TRBV27 and TRBJ2-1; 7 bases match TRBD1. Germline assignment: CDR1 MNHEY and CDR2 SMNVEV (reference sequence). The V segment lost 8 bases and the J segment 1 base; nucleotides outside the gene matches: 11. The CDR3 extends over 16 amino acids.

The chain uses TRBV6-5 and TRBJ1-1, with TRBD1 matching over 9 bases. CDR1 and CDR2 from the germline V gene are MNHEY and SVGAGI. V shed 7 bases and J 10 bases; nucleotides not matched to a gene: 13. The CDR3 is 14 amino acids. In nucleotides, the CDR3 is TGTGCCAGCATCCCACCGGGACAGGGCCTAGGAGCTTTCTTT. The encoded protein is CASIPPGQGLGAFF.

This clone was detected only a few times. CDR3 amino acids: CASSRLVYLRSYNEQFF. CDR3 sequence (DNA): TGTGCCAGCAGCCGACTAGTTTATTTACGCTCCTACAATGAGCAGTTCTTC. The chain recombines TRBV21-1 with TRBJ2-1; TRBD2, as called in the table, went unchecked against the DNA. TRBV21-1 is marked as a pseudogene. The length of the CDR3 is 17 residues.

This chain links TRBV27 with TRBJ2-1; 11 nucleotides align to TRBD2. With V trimmed by 5 bases and J by 5 bases, 8 bases remained unmatched. CDR1 is MNHEY and CDR2 is SMNVEV in the germline V gene (reference sequence). This CDR3 has 16 amino acids. CDR3 sequence (DNA): TGTGCCAGCAGTGCCTATAGCGGGAGGGTCGACAATGAGCAGTTCTTC. The encoded protein is CASSAYSGRVDNEQFF.

This clone was seen just once. The chain has TRBV27 and TRBJ1-1, with D unresolved. The CDR3 length is 14 residues. Trimming cost V 2 bases and J 1 base, with 8 bases left between them. Germline CDR1 reads MNHEY; CDR2 reads SMNVEV (reference sequence). The DNA of the CDR3 is TGTGCCAGCAGTTTAACGGCGGGGAACACTGAAGCTTTCTTT. Translated, it gives CASSLTAGNTEAFF.

The rearrangement links TRBV6-6 to TRBJ2-2; D perhaps matches TRBD2 (6 bases). Germline lookup yields CDR1 MNHNY and CDR2 SVGAGI (reference sequence). The V gene lost 7 bases and the J gene lost 5 bases, with 11 bases spanning the gap. The CDR3 is 13 residues long. DNA for the CDR3: TGTGCCAGCATAGCCGGGGGAACCGGGGAGCTGTTTTTT. Amino acids: CASIAGGTGELFF.

The chain employs TRBV6-1 and TRBJ2-5; 7 nucleotides line up with TRBD1. Trimming at V came to 6 bases and at J to 2 bases, leaving 9 bases not matched to a gene. This CDR3 has 15 residues. Germline V gene data show CDR1 as MNHNS and CDR2 as SASEGT. CDR3 nucleotides: TGTGCCAGCAGCGGTCGAGGGACAGTACAAGAGACCCAGTACTTC. This encodes CASSGRGTVQETQYF.

The rearrangement links TRBV4-1 to TRBJ2-5, with D possibly being TRBD2 (6 bases). The CDR3 runs 14 residues. Germline CDR1 reads MGHRA; CDR2 reads YSYEKL. Deletions cut 1 base from V and 2 bases from J, with 8 bases between. CDR3 sequence (DNA): TGCGCCAGCAGCCAAGGACTAGGTCAAGAGACCCAGTACTTC. Its translation is CASSQGLGQETQYF.

The gene calls are TRBV28 and TRBJ1-5, with a tentative D call TRBD1 (6 bases). Trimming pared 4 bases from V and 2 bases from J, leaving 15 bases between. CDR3 size: 16 residues. Germline V gene lookup returns CDR1 MDHEN and CDR2 SYDVKM. The CDR3: CASSSTGTSRNQPQHF. The CDR3 DNA sequence: TGTGCCAGCAGTTCTACCGGGACATCCCGCAATCAGCCCCAGCATTTT.

CDR3 sequence reads: CASSQERSGRASGETQYF. CDR3 sequence (DNA): TGCGCCAGCAGCCAAGAAAGGAGCGGGAGGGCCTCAGGGGAGACCCAGTACTTC. V is TRBV4-1 and J is TRBJ2-5; the match to TRBD2 covers 10 bases. CDR1 MGHRA and CDR2 YSYEKL come from the germline V gene. The CDR3 loop spans 18 amino acids. Unmatched junction bases numbered 12, after V lost 0 bases and J lost 5 bases.

The chain joins TRBV28 to TRBJ2-5, with D perhaps TRBD2 (5 bases). Trimming took off 1 base at V and 4 bases at J, with 19 bases between the two ends. CDR3 length equals 17 residues. Germline V gene sequence: CDR1 MDHEN, CDR2 SYDVKM. The CDR3 sequence: CASSLSRLANGGETQYF. CDR3 DNA sequence: TGTGCCAGCAGTTTATCACGGCTAGCCAATGGTGGAGAGACCCAGTACTTC.